A single T cell receptor beta chain is shown here with its context. The sample comes from a study of identical twins. TCRdb recomputed calls from the 5' RACE reads with MiXCR, one row per CDR3 protein. Of fewer than 900,000 distinct CDR3 sequences detected, about 20% appear once; the ten largest clones hold under 15%. The CDR3 loop spans 13 amino acids. Germline V CDR1 and CDR2: ENHRY, SYGVKD. The V gene lost 4 bases and the J gene lost 2 bases, with 9 bases spanning the gap. These data also formed part of another study, on T cells expressing NK-cell markers. As that report states: All TCR beta repertoires analysed originated from sorted CD3+CD56+NKG2C+, CD3+CD56+NKG2C- and CD3+CD56-NKG2C+ T cells. Of eight sequenced donors, seven were HCMV-seropositive and one HCMV-seronegative. The study found dominant NKG2C+ clonotypes at roughly 1.0-7.5% of CD8+ T cells in roughly six donors.

The specimen sequenced was PBMCs. The gene calls are TRBV10-3 and TRBJ2-7; tentative D call: TRBD1 (6 bases). The receptor's source is a woman aged 18-29 years in good health. The CDR3 is CAISAGDPYEQYF. As DNA, the CDR3 is TGTGCCATCAGTGCAGGGGACCCCTACGAGCAGTACTTC.